This T cell receptor beta chain was identified in a study of identical twins. Regarding the study as a whole: Memory repertoires lacked the insertion deficit that abundant cord blood beta clonotypes showed.

On this clonotype: Its cognate antigen is unknown.

MiXCR, applied by TCRdb to the 5' RACE reads, yields one record per CDR3 protein. The table lists roughly 690,000 distinct CDR3 sequences, 21% of them singletons. The germline CDR1 and CDR2 sequences are ENHRY and SYGVKD. The CDR3 sequence is 16 residues long. The V and J ends lost 0 bases and 5 bases respectively, with 13 bases between them. These data are also associated with another study on T cells expressing NK-cell markers.

Sequencing was done on a sample of PBMCs. The V gene is TRBV10-3, the J gene TRBJ2-2; perhaps TRBD2 as D (6 bases). This receptor was obtained from a woman aged 18-29 years in good health. The DNA of the CDR3 is TGTGCCATCAGTGAGTCGAGCGGGTCGTTTACCGGGGAGCTGTTTTTT. This translates into CAISESSGSFTGELFF.